A selection of T cell receptor beta chains follows, all from one sample in a study of T cells in Graves' hyperthyroidism and ophthalmopathy. TCRdb itself ran the multiplex PCR reads through MiXCR, one entry per CDR3 protein. This sample has 600,000 to 800,000 distinct CDR3 sequences, with 30% to 40% found just once. Material: blood. Source of these receptors: a woman between 35 and 50 years old with Graves' hyperthyroidism. Both conserved end residues are part of each CDR3. A D gene is named only where the DNA matches it firmly. Expanded clones get a size class; other rows say once, few or many, or leave the size out.

j_call | d_call | clone_size | v_call | cdr3_nt | cdr3_aa
TRBJ1-1 | - | - | TRBV6-5 | TGTGCCAGCAGTTATACCGACAGGATGAACACTGAAGCTTTCTTT | CASSYTDRMNTEAFF
TRBJ1-1 | - | many | TRBV6-4 | TGTGCCAGCAGCGCTGACTGGAACACTGAAGCTTTCTTT | CASSADWNTEAFF
TRBJ1-1 | - | many | TRBV29-1 | TGCAGTCACGTTGTTCTCGGAACTGAAGCTTTCTTT | CSHVVLGTEAFF
TRBJ1-1 | TRBD1 | many | TRBV25-1 | TGTGCCAGCAGTGACCCTGGACAGGGATGGACTGAAGCTTTCTTT | CASSDPGQGWTEAFF
TRBJ2-5 | - | many | TRBV14 | TGTGCCAGCAGCCAAGTTAATAGCCAAGAGACCCAGTACTTC | CASSQVNSQETQYF
TRBJ2-7 | TRBD1 | - | TRBV7-8 | TGTGCCAGCGGCCAGGGACAGGGGGCTGGAGAGCAGTACTTC | CASGQGQGAGEQYF
TRBJ1-3 | - | many | TRBV2 | TGTGCCAGCAGTGAGAGGGCCCTCTCTGGAAACACCATATATTTT | CASSERALSGNTIYF
TRBJ2-7 | TRBD2 | few | TRBV2 | TGTGCCAGCAGTGGGGGGACTACCAACTACGAGCAGTACTTC | CASSGGTTNYEQYF
TRBJ2-1 | - | - | TRBV2 | TGTGCCAGCTTGGGGATGAGCTACAATGAGCAGTTCTTC | CASLGMSYNEQFF
TRBJ1-6 | - | many | TRBV25-1 | TGTGCCAGCAGTGAATATGTTGAGGACTACCCCCTCCACTTT | CASSEYVEDYPLHF
TRBJ2-5 | TRBD2 | - | TRBV7-9 | TGTGCCAGCACCAATTTTGGGACTAGCGGGGGGCAAGAGACCCAGTACTTC | CASTNFGTSGGQETQYF
TRBJ1-5 | - | many | TRBV19 | TGTGCCAGTACCCAGGGGTGGTCTTATAGCAATCAGCCCCAGCATTTT | CASTQGWSYSNQPQHF
TRBJ2-7 | TRBD1 | many | TRBV29-1 | TGCAGCGTTTCCCCAATGGGACAGGGGGAATCCTACGAGCAGTACTTC | CSVSPMGQGESYEQYF
TRBJ1-6 | TRBD1 | - | TRBV7-9 | TGTGCCAGCAGCCCGCAGGGGGGCGCACCCCTCCACTTT | CASSPQGGAPLHF
TRBJ1-1 | TRBD1 | many | TRBV7-6 | TGTGCCAGCAGCTACGGACAGGGAGATGAAGCTTTCTTT | CASSYGQGDEAFF
TRBJ1-2 | - | few | TRBV7-9 | TGTGCCAGCAGCTACGGGACGACGGAACTCTATGGCTACACCTTC | CASSYGTTELYGYTF
TRBJ2-6 | TRBD1 | - | TRBV5-1 | TGCGCCAGCAGCCAAGAACAGGGGTCCGGGGCCAACGTCCTGACTTTC | CASSQEQGSGANVLTF
TRBJ2-7 | - | many | TRBV6-5 | TGTGCCAGCAGCCCGACAGTAGACTACGAGCAGTACTTC | CASSPTVDYEQYF
TRBJ2-7 | - | - | TRBV19 | TGTGCCAGTAGTATTCTCGGGGGCGAGCAGTACTTC | CASSILGGEQYF
TRBJ2-1 | TRBD1 | - | TRBV24-1 | TGTGCCGCAGGACAGGGGGCCGATGAGCAGTTCTTC | CAAGQGADEQFF
TRBJ1-5 | - | - | TRBV19 | TGTGCCAGTAGTATCCCCGGGGAAAGCAATCAGCCCCAGCATTTT | CASSIPGESNQPQHF
TRBJ2-5 | - | few | TRBV4-1 | TGCGCCAGCAGCCTGGTAGTCCCAGAGACCCAGTACTTC | CASSLVVPETQYF
TRBJ1-1 | - | many | TRBV7-2 | TGTGCCAGCAGCAGTTGGCTAAACACTGAAGCTTTCTTT | CASSSWLNTEAFF
TRBJ2-6 | - | - | TRBV10-3 | TGTGCCATCAGTGAGGCCAGGTTATCCTCTGGGGCCAACGTCCTGACTTTC | CAISEARLSSGANVLTF
TRBJ1-2 | TRBD1 | many | TRBV20-1 | TGCAGTGCTAGTGTTCCGTCGAGGACAGGGGGCTATGGCTACACCTTC | CSASVPSRTGGYGYTF
TRBJ2-7 | - | few | TRBV20-1 | TGCAGTGCTAGAGCTGGGGGCCGGGGGCCCGTGAGGGAGCAGTACTTC | CSARAGGRGPVREQYF
TRBJ1-2 | - | few | TRBV5-8 | TGTGCCAGCAGTACCACTCAGGCTACTAACTATGGCTACACCTTC | CASSTTQATNYGYTF
TRBJ2-5 | - | - | TRBV7-9 | TGTGCCAGCAGCCCCAGACGGGGGGCGAGGGTAGAGACTCAGTACTTC | CASSPRRGARVETQYF
TRBJ1-3 | - | - | TRBV6-6 | TGTGCCAGCAGTTACTCCCGAGAGGCTGGAAACACCATATATTTT | CASSYSREAGNTIYF
TRBJ1-1 | TRBD1 | many | TRBV2 | TGTGCCAGCGGGAGGGGTACAGGGGTGGGCACTGAAGCTTTCTTT | CASGRGTGVGTEAFF
TRBJ2-6 | - | few | TRBV4-3 | TGCGCCAGCAGCCAAAGATGGGGCGGGGCCAACGTCCTGACTTTC | CASSQRWGGANVLTF
TRBJ1-1 | - | many | TRBV4-1 | TGCGCCAGCAGCCAAGGGCAGGTGAACACTGAAGCTTTCTTT | CASSQGQVNTEAFF
TRBJ2-7 | - | many | TRBV9 | TGTGCCAGCAGCGTAGGGGCTACAGGCTTGGAGGAGCAGTACTTC | CASSVGATGLEEQYF
TRBJ1-2 | TRBD1 | few | TRBV27 | TGTGCCAGCAGGAAACAGGGGGAAGTCTATGGCTACACCTTC | CASRKQGEVYGYTF
TRBJ1-1 | - | many | TRBV20-1 | TGCAGTGCTAGGCGGGGGAACACTGAAGCTTTCTTT | CSARRGNTEAFF
TRBJ1-4 | - | few | TRBV7-2 | TGTGCCAGCAGCTTAAGACGCCGGAATGAAAAACTGTTTTTT | CASSLRRRNEKLFF
TRBJ1-6 | - | - | TRBV14 | TGTGCCAGCAGCCTAAGCCGATGGGGTAGCAATTCACCCCTCCACTTT | CASSLSRWGSNSPLHF
TRBJ1-4 | - | once | TRBV7-8 | TGTGCCAGCAGCTTAATAGCGGGGTTGGATGAAAAACTGTTTTTT | CASSLIAGLDEKLFF
TRBJ2-5 | TRBD2 | few | TRBV5-4 | TGTGCCAGCAGCAAAGGGGCCCCTTACGGACTAGGGGAGACCCAGTACTTC | CASSKGAPYGLGETQYF
TRBJ2-7 | TRBD1 | few | TRBV20-1 | TGCAGTGCTAGAGACCCGGACAGGGTTCACAACGAGCAGTACTTC | CSARDPDRVHNEQYF
TRBJ2-7 | TRBD2 | - | TRBV29-1 | TGCAGCTCTAGCGGGACGGGAGGGGTCGAAGAGCAGTACTTC | CSSSGTGGVEEQYF
TRBJ1-2 | - | many | TRBV2 | TGTGCCAGCAGGACCGACGGATCCTATGGCTACACCTTC | CASRTDGSYGYTF
TRBJ1-3 | - | many | TRBV10-3 | TGTGCCACCGAAGAGGCGGGGACTGGAAACACCATATATTTT | CATEEAGTGNTIYF
TRBJ1-2 | - | many | TRBV2 | TGTGCCAGCAGTGAAAGTCGGACAGCATATGGCTACACCTTC | CASSESRTAYGYTF
TRBJ2-3 | TRBD2 | - | TRBV11-2 | TGTGCCAGCCACAAGCGGGGGGCCGTCAAGCAGTATTTT | CASHKRGAVKQYF
TRBJ1-5 | TRBD1 | few | TRBV28 | TGTGCCACATTCGGGACAGGGGATCAGCCCCAGCATTTT | CATFGTGDQPQHF
TRBJ2-6 | - | many | TRBV10-3 | TGTGCCATCAGTCTGACAGGTCAGAAGGATTCTGGGGCCAACGTCCTGACTTTC | CAISLTGQKDSGANVLTF
TRBJ2-7 | - | few | TRBV20-1 | TGCAGTGCTACCCGGGACATCTCCTACGAGCAGTACTTC | CSATRDISYEQYF
TRBJ1-1 | TRBD1 | - | TRBV6-1 | TGTGCCAGCAGGCGGACACCCCAGGGGGTGAACACTGAAGCTTTCTTT | CASRRTPQGVNTEAFF
TRBJ1-5 | TRBD1 | many | TRBV10-2 | TGCGCCAGCAGTGAGTCGACAGGGGGAAACAATCAGCCCCAGCATTTT | CASSESTGGNNQPQHF